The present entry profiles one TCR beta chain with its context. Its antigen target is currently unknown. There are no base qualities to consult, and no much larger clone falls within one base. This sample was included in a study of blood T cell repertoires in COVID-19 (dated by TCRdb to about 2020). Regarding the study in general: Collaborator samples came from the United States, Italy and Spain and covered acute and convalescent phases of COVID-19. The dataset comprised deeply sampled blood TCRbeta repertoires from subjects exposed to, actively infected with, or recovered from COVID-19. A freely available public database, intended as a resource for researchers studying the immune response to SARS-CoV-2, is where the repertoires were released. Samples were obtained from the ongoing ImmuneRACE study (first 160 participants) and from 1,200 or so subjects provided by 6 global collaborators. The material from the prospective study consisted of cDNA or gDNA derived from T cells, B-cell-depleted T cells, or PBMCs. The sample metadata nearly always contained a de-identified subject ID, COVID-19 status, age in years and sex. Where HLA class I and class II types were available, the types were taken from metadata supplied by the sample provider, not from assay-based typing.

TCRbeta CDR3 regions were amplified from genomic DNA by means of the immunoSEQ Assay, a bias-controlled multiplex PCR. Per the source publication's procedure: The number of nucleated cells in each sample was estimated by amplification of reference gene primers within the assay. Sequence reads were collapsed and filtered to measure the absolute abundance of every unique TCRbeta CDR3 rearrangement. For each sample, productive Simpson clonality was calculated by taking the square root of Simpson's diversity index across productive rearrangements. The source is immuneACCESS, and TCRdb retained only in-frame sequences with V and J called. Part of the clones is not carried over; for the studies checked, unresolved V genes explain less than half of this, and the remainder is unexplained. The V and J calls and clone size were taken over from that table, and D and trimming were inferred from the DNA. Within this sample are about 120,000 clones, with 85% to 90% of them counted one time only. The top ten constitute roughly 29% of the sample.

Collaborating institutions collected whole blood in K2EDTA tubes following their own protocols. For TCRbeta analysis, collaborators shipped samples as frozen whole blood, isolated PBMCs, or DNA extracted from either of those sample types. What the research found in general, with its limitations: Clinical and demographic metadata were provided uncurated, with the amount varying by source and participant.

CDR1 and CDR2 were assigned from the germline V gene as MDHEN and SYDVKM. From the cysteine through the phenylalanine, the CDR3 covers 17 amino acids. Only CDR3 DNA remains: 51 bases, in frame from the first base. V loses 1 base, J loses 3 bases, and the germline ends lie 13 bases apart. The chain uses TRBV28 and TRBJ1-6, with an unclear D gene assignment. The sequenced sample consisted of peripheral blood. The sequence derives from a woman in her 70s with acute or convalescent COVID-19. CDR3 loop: CASSLLKGAVYNSPLHF. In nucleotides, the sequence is TGTGCCAGCAGTTTATTAAAGGGAGCCGTCTATAATTCACCCCTCCACTTT.